This is a list of T cell receptor beta chains from one sample in a study of blood T cell repertoires in COVID-19. Generated by immunoSEQ multiplex PCR, the TCRdb table keeps only in-frame clones and is missing some. The sample consists of about 130,000 clones, roughly three quarters of them appearing once. The sample comprised peripheral blood. The receptors come from a man aged 40-55 years with active or convalescent COVID-19. Both conserved end residues are part of each CDR3. The D gene is left open where the match is weak. The listing skips clone size in some rows; elsewhere it reads once, few, many or a size class.

J | size | D | V | DNA | CDR3
TRBJ1-1 | . | TRBD1 | TRBV9 | TGTGCCAGCAGCCCCGAGACAGGGTTCGACACTGAAGCTTTCTTT | CASSPETGFDTEAFF
TRBJ2-1 | . | TRBD2 | TRBV27 | TGTGCCAGCAGCCTAGCGGGAGTGGGCAATGAGCAGTTCTTC | CASSLAGVGNEQFF
TRBJ2-1 | . | . | TRBV12-3/TRBV12-4 | TGTGCCAGCAGTTTAGCGGGCACCTATTGGTTCTTC | CASSLAGTYWFF
TRBJ1-5 | . | . | TRBV7-2 | TGTGCCAGCAGCTTGTCAGGGAATCAGCCCCAGCATTTT | CASSLSGNQPQHF
TRBJ2-7 | . | . | TRBV6-5 | TGTGCCAGCAGTCACACAGGGGGGGGCAACGAGCAGTACTTC | CASSHTGGGNEQYF
TRBJ1-1 | . | . | TRBV12-3/TRBV12-4 | TGTGCCAGCAGTTTAAAACAGAACACTGAAGCTTTCTTT | CASSLKQNTEAFF
TRBJ2-5 | . | TRBD1 | TRBV9 | TGTGCCAGCAGCGTCGGGCTACCGACAGGGCAAGGGTCAGAGACCCAGTACTTC | CASSVGLPTGQGSETQYF
TRBJ2-2 | . | . | TRBV27 | TGTGCCAGCAGTTTATATGAGTACGGGGAGCTGTTTTTT | CASSLYEYGELFF
TRBJ1-1 | . | . | TRBV7-3 | TGTGCCAGCAGCGTGGAGGAGGGAACTGAAGCTTTCTTT | CASSVEEGTEAFF
TRBJ2-5 | . | . | TRBV15 | TGTGCCACCAACAGCGGTCAAGAGACCCAGTACTTC | CATNSGQETQYF
TRBJ1-1 | once | . | TRBV30 | TGTGCCTGGAGTCGAGGAGGCCTCGGTAACACTGAAGCTTTCTTT | CAWSRGGLGNTEAFF
TRBJ2-3 | . | TRBD2 | TRBV19 | TGTGCCAGTAGTATAGCTTTCGGACTAGCGGGGGGGCTTTCCACAGATACGCAGTATTTT | CASSIAFGLAGGLSTDTQYF
TRBJ2-5 | . | TRBD1 | TRBV10-3 | TGTGCCTCTAGGACAGGTCAAGAGACCCAGTACTTC | CASRTGQETQYF